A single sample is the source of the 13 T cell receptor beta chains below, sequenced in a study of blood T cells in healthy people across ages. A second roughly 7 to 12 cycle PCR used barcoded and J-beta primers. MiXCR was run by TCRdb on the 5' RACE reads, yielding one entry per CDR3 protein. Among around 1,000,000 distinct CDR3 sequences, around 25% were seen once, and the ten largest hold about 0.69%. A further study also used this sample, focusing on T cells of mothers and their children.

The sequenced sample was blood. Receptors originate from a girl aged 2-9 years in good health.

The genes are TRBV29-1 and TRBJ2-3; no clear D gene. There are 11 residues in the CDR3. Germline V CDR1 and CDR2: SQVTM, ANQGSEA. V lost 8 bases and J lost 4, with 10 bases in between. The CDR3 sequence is CSSSWADTQYF. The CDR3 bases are TGCAGCTCCAGCTGGGCAGATACGCAGTATTTT.

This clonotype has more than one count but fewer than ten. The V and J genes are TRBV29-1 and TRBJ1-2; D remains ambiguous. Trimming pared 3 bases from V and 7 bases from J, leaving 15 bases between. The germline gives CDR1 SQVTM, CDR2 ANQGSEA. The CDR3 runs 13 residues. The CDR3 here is CSVEGQGSVGYTF. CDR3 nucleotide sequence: TGCAGCGTTGAGGGCCAAGGGTCGGTTGGCTACACCTTC.

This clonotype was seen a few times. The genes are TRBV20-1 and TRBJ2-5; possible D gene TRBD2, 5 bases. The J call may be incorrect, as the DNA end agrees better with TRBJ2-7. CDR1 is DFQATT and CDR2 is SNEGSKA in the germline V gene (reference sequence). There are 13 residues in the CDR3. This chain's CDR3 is CSARTAGTYEQYF. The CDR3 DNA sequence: TGCAGTGCTAGGACGGCGGGTACGTACGAGCAGTACTTC.

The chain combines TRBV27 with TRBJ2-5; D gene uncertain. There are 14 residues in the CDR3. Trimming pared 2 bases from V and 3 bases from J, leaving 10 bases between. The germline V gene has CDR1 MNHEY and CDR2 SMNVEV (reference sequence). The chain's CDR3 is CASSLGWAEETQYF. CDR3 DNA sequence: TGTGCCAGCAGTTTAGGTTGGGCCGAAGAGACCCAGTACTTC.

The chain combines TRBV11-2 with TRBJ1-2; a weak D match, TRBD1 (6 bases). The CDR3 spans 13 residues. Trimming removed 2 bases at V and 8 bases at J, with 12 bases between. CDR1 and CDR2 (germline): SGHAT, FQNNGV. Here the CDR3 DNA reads TGTGCCAGCAGCTTAAAGACGAGGGGGGGCTACACCTTC. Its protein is CASSLKTRGGYTF.

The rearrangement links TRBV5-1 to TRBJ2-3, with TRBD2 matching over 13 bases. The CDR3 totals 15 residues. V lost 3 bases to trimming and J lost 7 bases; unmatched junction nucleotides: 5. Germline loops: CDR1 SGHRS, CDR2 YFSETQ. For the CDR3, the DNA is TGCGCCAGCAGCTCGGGACTAGCGGGAAAGAATACGCAGTATTTT. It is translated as CASSSGLAGKNTQYF.

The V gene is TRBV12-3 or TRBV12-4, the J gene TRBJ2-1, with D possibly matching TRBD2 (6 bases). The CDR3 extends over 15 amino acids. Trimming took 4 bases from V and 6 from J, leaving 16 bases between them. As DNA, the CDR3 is TGTGCCAGCAGTTCATCCGGAGGGCCGACCAATGAGCAGTTCTTC. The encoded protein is CASSSSGGPTNEQFF.

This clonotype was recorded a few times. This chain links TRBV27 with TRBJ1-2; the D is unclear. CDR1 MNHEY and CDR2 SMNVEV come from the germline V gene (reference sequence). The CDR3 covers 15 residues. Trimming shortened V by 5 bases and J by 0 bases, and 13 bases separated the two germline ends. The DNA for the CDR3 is TGTGCCAGCAGTCCCCGCGGGAATTCTAACTATGGCTACACCTTC. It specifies CASSPRGNSNYGYTF.

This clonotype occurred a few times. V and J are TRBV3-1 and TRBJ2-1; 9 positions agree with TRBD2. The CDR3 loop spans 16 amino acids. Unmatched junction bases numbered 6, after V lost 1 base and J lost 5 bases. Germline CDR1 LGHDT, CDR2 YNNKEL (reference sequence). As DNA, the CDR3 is TGTGCCAGCAGCCAAGTCGCGGTAGCGGGGGACAATGAGCAGTTCTTC. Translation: CASSQVAVAGDNEQFF.

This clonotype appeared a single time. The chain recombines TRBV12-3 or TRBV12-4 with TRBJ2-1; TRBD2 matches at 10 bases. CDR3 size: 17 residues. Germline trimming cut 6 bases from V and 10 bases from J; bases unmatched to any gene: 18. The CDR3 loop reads CASSESPTSGHREEQFF. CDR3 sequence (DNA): TGTGCCAGCAGCGAATCCCCGACTAGCGGGCACCGGGAAGAGCAGTTCTTC.

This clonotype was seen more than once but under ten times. CDR3 in amino acids: CAGGTGISSYNEQFF. CDR3 coding DNA: TGTGCCGGCGGGACCGGGATCAGCTCCTACAATGAGCAGTTCTTC. The V gene is TRBV25-1, the J gene TRBJ2-1, with D possibly TRBD2 on 6 matching bases. Per germline, CDR1 MGHDK and CDR2 SYGVNS. V was pared by 11 bases and J by 0 bases, with 17 bases between. This CDR3 region has 15 residues.

For the CDR3, the DNA is TGTGCCAGCAGTGAAGTCCAGGGAACTGGAAACACCATATATTTT. Protein sequence: CASSEVQGTGNTIYF. The chain uses TRBV25-1 and TRBJ1-3, with D possibly being TRBD1 (5 bases). CDR3 length equals 15 residues. With 2 bases removed from V and 2 bases from J, the gap between germline ends came to 10 bases. Germline V gives CDR1 MGHDK, CDR2 SYGVNS.

The chain's CDR3 is CSARVGSLSYNEQFF. The DNA for the CDR3 is TGCAGTGCTAGAGTCGGTTCGCTCTCCTACAATGAGCAGTTCTTC. This rearrangement joins TRBV20-1 to TRBJ2-1; D uncertain. V was cut by 1 base and J by 0 bases, with 10 bases left in between. Germline V gene sequence: CDR1 DFQATT, CDR2 SNEGSKA (reference sequence). The CDR3 runs 15 residues.